This passage covers 15 T cell receptor beta chains from one sample sequenced in a study of CD8 T cells in Susac syndrome. Random hexamers were used to reverse transcribe about 0.5 to 1 ug of RNA. Each CDR3 protein gets one entry after TCRdb re-called the immunoSEQ multiplex PCR reads with MiXCR. The table includes 200,000 or so distinct CDR3 sequences, roughly 96% detected once. The sequenced sample consisted of CD4+ T cells from PBMCs. The receptors originated from a human donor with multiple sclerosis.

This clonotype was recorded once. The chain combines TRBV5-1 with TRBJ2-5; 12 bases are a match to TRBD2. J lost 5 bases, V lost 4 bases, and 6 bases had no gene match. The germline V gene encodes CDR1 SGHRS and CDR2 YFSETQ. The CDR3 loop spans 15 amino acids. The CDR3 here is CASSTGLAGMETQYF. The CDR3 bases are TGCGCCAGCAGCACGGGACTAGCGGGTATGGAGACCCAGTACTTC.

This rearrangement joins TRBV25-1 to TRBJ2-3, with 9 bases aligning to TRBD1. The J segment lost 6 bases and the V segment lost 5 bases, leaving 9 bases of the junction unmatched. The CDR3 is 15 amino acids. Germline CDR1 and CDR2: MGHDK and SYGVNS. CDR3 sequence: CASSQLGTGLDTQYF. The CDR3 nucleotides are TGTGCCAGCAGTCAGCTGGGGACAGGGCTGGATACGCAGTATTTT.

The chain carries TRBV5-1 and TRBJ2-1; D is ambiguous. V lost 0 bases and J lost 6, with 7 bases in between. This CDR3 is 13 amino acids long. CDR1 SGHRS and CDR2 YFSETQ come from the germline V gene. CDR3 in DNA: TGCGCCAGCAGCTTGGAGGTGGCCAATGAGCAGTTCTTC. This codes for CASSLEVANEQFF.

The rearrangement links TRBV6-1 to TRBJ2-7, with 7 bases matching TRBD1. Germline loops: CDR1 MNHNS, CDR2 SASEGT. There are 19 residues in the CDR3. V shed 7 bases, J shed 3 bases, and the junction held 24 bases outside the gene matches. The CDR3 sequence is CASTFPPPAGTAKFYEQYF. The CDR3 coding sequence is TGTGCCAGCACCTTCCCACCCCCCGCCGGGACAGCGAAGTTCTACGAGCAGTACTTC.

The CDR3 loop reads CATSSQLSSYNEQFF. The DNA for the CDR3 is TGTGCCACCAGTAGCCAGCTAAGCTCCTACAATGAGCAGTTCTTC. V gene TRBV24-1 combines with J gene TRBJ2-1, with D unresolved. The germline CDR1 and CDR2 sequences are KGHDR and SFDVKD. The CDR3 is made up of 15 amino acids. Trimming left V 6 bases short and J 0 bases short, with 11 bases between.

This chain connects TRBV23-1 to TRBJ1-2; TRBD1 matches 8 bases. TRBV23-1 is treated as an ORF (open reading frame) with a function not yet certain. The CDR3 spans 12 residues. Trimming at V came to 7 bases and at J to 6 bases, leaving 4 bases not matched to a gene. CDR3 amino acids: CASIKQGDGYTF. The DNA of the CDR3 is TGCGCCAGCATCAAACAGGGGGATGGCTACACCTTC.

J is TRBJ2-3 and V is TRBV7-2; possibly TRBD1 or TRBD2 for D (5 bases each). V lost 8 bases to trimming and J lost 4 bases, with 19 bases between them. The CDR3 is made up of 15 amino acids. Looked up from germline, CDR1 is SGHTA and CDR2 is FQGNSA. This CDR3 is CASGRGGAGADTQYF. The CDR3 DNA reads as TGTGCCAGCGGTCGTGGGGGTGCAGGAGCAGATACGCAGTATTTT. The full variable domain, completed using reference TRBV7-2 and TRBJ2-3, is GAGVSQSPSNKVTEKGKDVELRCDPISGHTALYWYRQSLGQGLEFLIYFQGNSAPDKSGLPSDRFSAERTGGSVSTLTIQRTQQEDSAVYLCASGRGGAGADTQYFGPGTRLTVL.

CDR3 sequence: CAWAGANVLTF. For the CDR3, the DNA is TGTGCCTGGGCTGGGGCCAACGTCCTGACTTTC. The chain couples TRBV30 to TRBJ2-6, with no clear D. The CDR3 sequence is 11 residues long. The V end was cut by 5 bases, the J end by 2 bases, with 1 base between. Germline V gene sequence: CDR1 GTSNPN, CDR2 SVGIG (reference sequence). Filled out from reference TRBV30 and TRBJ2-6, the complete variable domain reads SQTIHQWPATLVQPVGSPLSLECTVEGTSNPNLYWYRQAAGRGLQLLFYSVGIGQISSEVPQNLSASRPQDRQFILSSKKLLLSDSGFYLCAWAGANVLTFGAGSRLTVL.

The chain is built from TRBV30 and TRBJ2-1; D may be TRBD2 (5 bases). Trimming removed 7 bases at V and 7 bases at J, with 20 bases between. In germline, CDR1 is GTSNPN, CDR2 SVGIG (reference sequence). The CDR3 spans 14 residues. In nucleotides, the CDR3 is TGTGCCTTGGAAGAGGGCGGGCGCGATAATGAGCAGTTCTTC. Its protein product is CALEEGGRDNEQFF.

The rearrangement uses TRBV30 and TRBJ2-7; D gene uncertain. The germline gives CDR1 GTSNPN, CDR2 SVGIG (reference sequence). This CDR3 is built from 11 residues. V lost 2 bases and J lost 3, with 5 bases in between. The CDR3 loop is CAWSSGYEQYF. CDR3 DNA: TGTGCCTGGAGTTCGGGCTACGAGCAGTACTTC.

The chain carries TRBV5-4 and TRBJ2-1; D may match TRBD1 or TRBD2 (5 bases each). Trimming took 0 bases from V and 0 from J, leaving 22 bases between them. This CDR3 region has 20 residues. Germline V gives CDR1 SGHNT, CDR2 YYREEE (reference sequence). The CDR3 DNA follows: TGTGCCAGCAGCTTGGGAGGGGCCGGACAACTCCCTAGCTCCTACAATGAGCAGTTCTTC. Translated: CASSLGGAGQLPSSYNEQFF.

This chain links TRBV19 with TRBJ2-3; D is unclear. V lost 3 bases to trimming and J lost 6 bases, with 13 bases between them. Germline-derived CDR1 and CDR2 are LNHDA and SQIVND (reference sequence). This CDR3 region has 14 residues. In DNA form, the CDR3 reads TGTGCCAGTAGTATGGTTCATTCCTCGGATACGCAGTATTTT. It yields the protein CASSMVHSSDTQYF.

This sequence joins TRBV25-1 and TRBJ2-7; D is unclear. Trimming removed 5 bases at V and 0 bases at J, with 8 bases between. The CDR3 covers 13 residues. CDR1 is MGHDK, CDR2 SYGVNS, per germline. CDR3 sequence (DNA): TGTGCCAGCAGTTACGCAGGCTCCTACGAGCAGTACTTC. Its translation is CASSYAGSYEQYF.

V gene TRBV25-1 combines with J gene TRBJ2-1; D unclear. The CDR3 extends over 14 amino acids. Germline CDR1 reads MGHDK; CDR2 reads SYGVNS. V was pared by 3 bases and J by 6 bases, with 12 bases between. In DNA form, the CDR3 reads TGTGCCAGCAGTGAGTCAGATCGGGCCAATGAGCAGTTCTTC. Protein: CASSESDRANEQFF.

This clonotype has just one count. The V and J genes are TRBV3-1 and TRBJ2-5; D is possibly TRBD2 (6 bases). The CDR3 spans 15 residues. Germline V CDR1 and CDR2: LGHDT, YNNKEL (reference sequence). The V end was cut by 3 bases, the J end by 1 base, with 12 bases between. In DNA form, the CDR3 reads TGTGCCAGCAGCCACCGAGGAGGGGCCCAAGAGACCCAGTACTTC. Residues: CASSHRGGAQETQYF.